The rows below give T cell receptor beta chains drawn from one sample of a study of CD4+ T cells in melanoma. Here immunoSEQ multiplex PCR was the method, and the copy in TCRdb shows in-frame clones only, minus some. The table records 13,000 to 15,000 clones, about 64% of them present only once. What was sequenced was cells from a culture (not recorded whether cultured in vitro). These receptors were taken from a human donor with melanoma. The CDR3 runs from the conserved cysteine through the conserved F or W. D genes are given only for firm matches. Part of the rows lack a size; the others show once, few, many or a class for expanded clones.

d_gene | abundance | j_gene | v_gene | CDR3aa | CDR3nt
- | - | TRBJ1-3 | TRBV7-2 | CASSYPGNTIYF | TGTGCCAGCAGCTATCCCGGAAACACCATATATTTT
TRBD2 | - | TRBJ2-1 | TRBV27 | CASSSSGIGLGAPPQFF | TGTGCCAGCAGTTCGTCAGGGATAGGACTAGGGGCCCCGCCGCAGTTCTTC
- | - | TRBJ2-3 | TRBV6-1 | CAGSSTDTQYF | TGTGCGGGCAGTAGCACAGATACGCAGTATTTT
TRBD1 | - | TRBJ1-2 | TRBV15 | CATSRGTVNTNGYTF | TGTGCCACCAGCAGGGGGACAGTAAATACCAATGGCTACACCTTC
- | - | TRBJ2-1 | TRBV18 | CASSPGGHNEQFF | TGTGCCAGCTCACCAGGGGGCCACAATGAGCAGTTCTTC
TRBD2 | few | TRBJ2-7 | TRBV6-1 | CASSVGWSGATYEQYF | TGTGCCAGCAGTGTCGGGTGGAGCGGGGCGACCTACGAGCAGTACTTC
- | - | TRBJ1-2 | TRBV27 | CASSTGYGEYGYTF | TGTGCCAGCAGTACAGGGTATGGGGAATATGGCTACACCTTC
- | - | TRBJ2-7 | TRBV18 | CASSPQQPYEQYF | TGTGCCAGCTCACCGCAGCAGCCCTACGAGCAGTACTTC
- | - | TRBJ1-2 | TRBV5-4 | CASSSGGRYGYTF | TGTGCCAGCAGCTCGGGGGGTCGCTATGGCTACACCTTC
TRBD2 | - | TRBJ2-1 | TRBV4-2 | CASSQDRLGRGGRKNEQFF | TGTGCCAGCAGCCAAGATCGATTGGGACGGGGGGGCCGGAAAAATGAGCAGTTCTTC
TRBD2 | - | TRBJ2-7 | TRBV27 | CASSPAASGGYEQYF | TGTGCCAGCAGTCCCGCGGCTAGCGGGGGCTACGAGCAGTACTTC
TRBD1 | - | TRBJ2-7 | TRBV29-1 | CSARGGKKYEQYF | TGCAGCGCTAGAGGGGGCAAAAAATACGAGCAGTACTTC
- | - | TRBJ1-5 | TRBV6-1 | CASSEYRVRNQPQHF | TGTGCCAGCAGTGAATACAGGGTCCGCAATCAGCCCCAGCATTTT
- | - | TRBJ1-5 | TRBV7-8 | CASSSERLEPQHF | TGTGCCAGCAGCTCCGAAAGACTCGAGCCCCAGCATTTT
- | - | TRBJ2-1 | TRBV9 | CASSVGLVSYNEQFF | TGTGCCAGCAGCGTAGGGCTAGTATCCTACAATGAGCAGTTCTTC
- | - | TRBJ1-5 | TRBV7-3 | CASSSSTSGQPQHF | TGTGCCAGCAGCAGCTCCACATCGGGGCAGCCCCAGCATTTT
- | - | TRBJ2-2 | TRBV7-3 | CASSLLGQSNTGELFF | TGTGCCAGCAGCTTACTAGGACAGTCGAACACCGGGGAGCTGTTTTTT
- | - | TRBJ1-6 | TRBV30 | CAWSTGGSYNSPLHF | TGTGCCTGGAGTACAGGAGGCTCCTATAATTCACCCCTCCACTTT
- | - | TRBJ1-5 | TRBV5-1 | CASSLAGGGPDQPQHF | TGCGCCAGCAGCTTGGCCGGCGGGGGCCCGGATCAGCCCCAGCATTTT
- | - | TRBJ1-1 | TRBV9 | CASSVDSMNTEAFF | TGTGCCAGCAGCGTCGACAGTATGAACACTGAAGCTTTCTTT
- | - | TRBJ1-5 | TRBV6-6 | CASSTPGGGQPQHF | TGTGCCAGCAGTACCCCCGGGGGAGGGCAGCCCCAGCATTTT
- | - | TRBJ2-7 | TRBV14 | CASSKGQFNSYEQYF | TGTGCCAGCAGTAAAGGACAGTTTAACTCCTACGAGCAGTACTTC
- | few | TRBJ1-3 | TRBV29-1 | CSVEKSRGGSRVYGNTIYF | TGCAGCGTTGAAAAGAGCCGGGGCGGGTCGAGGGTATATGGAAACACCATATATTTT
- | - | TRBJ1-1 | TRBV14 | CASSQDRRMNTEAFF | TGTGCCAGCAGCCAAGATCGGCGGATGAACACTGAAGCTTTCTTT
- | - | TRBJ2-2 | TRBV4-1 | CASSRAPTWSTGELFF | TGCGCCAGCAGCCGCGCCCCTACCTGGTCCACCGGGGAGCTGTTTTTT
TRBD1 | - | TRBJ2-7 | TRBV6-5 | CARIQGARLYEQYF | TGTGCCAGGATTCAGGGGGCGCGTCTCTACGAGCAGTACTTC